The 19 T cell receptor beta chains listed next were all sequenced from one sample in a study of blood T cell repertoires in COVID-19. Data came from immunoSEQ multiplex PCR; TCRdb stores just in-frame clones and leaves some out. The top ten clones hold roughly a fifth of a sample with 100,000 to 120,000 clones, about three quarters of them seen once. Sequenced: peripheral blood. Every receptor here comes from a woman aged 65 to 85 with acute or convalescent COVID-19.

The table lists this clone with many counts. The CDR3 region has the DNA TGTGCCAGCAGCCTTGGACAGGGCCGTAATTATTCACCCCTCCACTTT. Amino acid sequence: CASSLGQGRNYSPLHF. The chain employs TRBV5-4 and TRBJ1-6, with TRBD1 matching 8 bases. V dropped 4 bases and J dropped 8; count of bases not matched to a gene: 11. The CDR3 spans 16 residues. CDR1 and CDR2 (germline): SGHNT, YYREEE (reference sequence).

This clone was counted once. This chain joins TRBV12-3 or TRBV12-4 and TRBJ1-2; D perhaps matches TRBD1 (5 bases). The CDR3 sequence is 13 residues long. Trimming shortened V by 7 bases and J by 5 bases, and 14 bases separated the two germline ends. Here the CDR3 DNA reads TGTGCCAGCACCCCAGGGCTAGGGTATGGCTACACCTTC. Protein sequence: CASTPGLGYGYTF.

V usage is TRBV5-1 and J usage is TRBJ2-1, with D tentatively TRBD1 (6 bases). The CDR3 has 12 amino acids. Germline V gene data show CDR1 as SGHRS and CDR2 as YFSETQ. Deletions cut 6 bases from V and 7 bases from J, with 11 bases between. The CDR3 is CASTLGGNEQFF. CDR3 DNA sequence: TGCGCCAGCACCCTAGGGGGAAATGAGCAGTTCTTC.

The J gene is TRBJ2-7, the V gene TRBV10-3; TRBD1 agrees at 9 bases. Germline V gives CDR1 ENHRY, CDR2 SYGVKD. V was clipped by 11 bases and J by 3 bases; unmatched bases: 8. CDR3 size: 13 residues. Written as DNA, the CDR3 is TGTGCCGCGGGCTCGGGACAGGGCTACGAGCAGTACTTC. The encoded protein is CAAGSGQGYEQYF.

This chain connects TRBV30 to TRBJ1-5; weak D call: TRBD1 (5 bases). The CDR3 is 14 residues long. Deletions cut 3 bases from V and 6 bases from J, with 15 bases between. Germline V gives CDR1 GTSNPN, CDR2 SVGIG (reference sequence). CDR3 region: CAWSPGGTVQPQHF. CDR3 DNA: TGTGCCTGGAGCCCCGGGGGGACTGTTCAGCCCCAGCATTTT. Using reference TRBV30 and TRBJ1-5 for the parts outside the CDR3, the full variable domain is SQTIHQWPATLVQPVGSPLSLECTVEGTSNPNLYWYRQAAGRGLQLLFYSVGIGQISSEVPQNLSASRPQDRQFILSSKKLLLSDSGFYLCAWSPGGTVQPQHFGDGTRLSIL.

The gene calls are TRBV4-3 and TRBJ2-4; TRBD2 is a possible D gene (6 bases). Germline assignment: CDR1 LGHNA and CDR2 YSLEER. CDR3 length equals 14 residues. The V end was cut by 4 bases, the J end by 9 bases, with 16 bases between. Written as DNA, the CDR3 is TGCGCCAGCAGCCTCAGCGTGGGGGGAGGCATTCAGTACTTC. Amino acid sequence: CASSLSVGGGIQYF.

The CDR3 bases are TGTGCCACCAGCAGAGATTCGGGACATGTCACTGAAGCTTTCTTT. Encoded protein: CATSRDSGHVTEAFF. The genes are TRBV15 and TRBJ1-1, with D perhaps TRBD1 (6 bases). This CDR3 has 15 amino acids. Germline V gives CDR1 LNHNV, CDR2 YYDKDF (reference sequence). Trimming stripped 0 bases from V and 4 bases from J, with 12 bases between.

This clone was picked up a small number of times. The chain employs TRBV4-1 and TRBJ2-7, with 7 bases that match TRBD2. V lost 0 bases, J lost 2 bases, and 4 bases stayed unmatched. CDR1 is MGHRA and CDR2 is YSYEKL in the germline V gene. The CDR3 is 15 amino acids. The CDR3 DNA reads as TGCGCCAGCAGCCAAGAATCTCGGGGGGCCTACGAGCAGTACTTC. Amino acids: CASSQESRGAYEQYF.

This chain uses TRBV24-1 with TRBJ2-2; TRBD1 matches at 10 bases. This CDR3 contains 13 residues. The germline V gene encodes CDR1 KGHDR and CDR2 SFDVKD. V was clipped by 11 bases and J by 5 bases; unmatched bases: 4. CDR3 loop: CAIGTGETGELFF. CDR3 in DNA: TGTGCCATCGGGACAGGGGAAACCGGGGAGCTGTTTTTT.

This chain joins TRBV29-1 and TRBJ1-1; 8 nucleotides agree with TRBD1. The germline gives CDR1 SQVTM, CDR2 ANQGSEA. The CDR3 loop spans 14 amino acids. V lost 3 bases to trimming and J lost 1 base; unmatched junction nucleotides: 4. The CDR3 sequence: CSVEGTGKNTEAFF. The DNA for the CDR3 is TGCAGCGTTGAGGGGACAGGAAAGAACACTGAAGCTTTCTTT.

J is TRBJ2-3 and V is TRBV3-1 (or the pseudogene TRBV3-2); D is perhaps TRBD2 (5 bases). Germline V gene sequence: CDR1 LGHDT, CDR2 YNNKEL (reference sequence). Trimming shortened V by 4 bases and J by 0 bases, and 14 bases separated the two germline ends. The CDR3 has 16 amino acids. Here the CDR3 DNA reads TGTGCCAGCAGCCCGATCTCAGCGGCTAGCACAGATACGCAGTATTTT. As protein: CASSPISAASTDTQYF.

This clone was observed a few times. The V call is TRBV19, the J call TRBJ1-5, with D hard to call. CDR1 and CDR2 from the germline V gene are LNHDA and SQIVND (reference sequence). V was shortened by 4 bases and J by 6 bases, with 10 bases between the two germline ends. CDR3 length: 13 residues. The CDR3 reads CASSTVTGQPQHF. DNA for the CDR3: TGTGCCAGTAGTACAGTGACGGGTCAGCCCCAGCATTTT.

V is TRBV7-2 and J is TRBJ1-1; D gene unclear. Trimming shortened V by 5 bases and J by 4 bases, and 14 bases separated the two germline ends. The length of the CDR3 is 14 residues. Germline assignment: CDR1 SGHTA and CDR2 FQGNSA. CDR3 in amino acids: CASSLPRVGTEAFF. CDR3 DNA: TGTGCCAGCAGCCTCCCGAGGGTTGGCACTGAAGCTTTCTTT.

This clone was detected a few times. The gene calls are TRBV5-1 and TRBJ1-3; no clear D gene. Trimming left V 0 bases short and J 0 bases short, with 4 bases between. The CDR3 has 14 residues. In germline, CDR1 is SGHRS, CDR2 YFSETQ. The CDR3 DNA follows: TGCGCCAGCAGCTTGGCAGGCTCTGGAAACACCATATATTTT. It specifies CASSLAGSGNTIYF.

This clone occurred a few times. This chain connects TRBV11-2 to TRBJ2-6; D may be TRBD1 (6 bases). V dropped 3 bases and J dropped 8 bases, with 11 bases sitting between them. Germline-derived CDR1 and CDR2 are SGHAT and FQNNGV. This CDR3 comprises 14 residues. The CDR3 nucleotides are TGTGCCAGCAGCTTTAATACAGGGTCCAACGTCCTGACTTTC. Translated: CASSFNTGSNVLTF.

This chain uses TRBV5-7 with TRBJ2-3; TRBD2 might be the D (6 bases). TRBV5-7 is annotated as an ORF whose role is uncertain. This CDR3 spans 15 amino acids. V gave up 1 base and J gave up 0 bases, with 9 bases separating them. The CDR3 bases are TGTGCCAGCAGCTTGTTTACTAGCAGCACAGATACGCAGTATTTT. This gives the protein CASSLFTSSTDTQYF.

The table lists this clone with a few counts. The chain has TRBV27 and TRBJ1-3; no firm D call. The CDR3 sequence is 15 residues long. The V gene's germline CDR1 is MNHEY and CDR2 SMNVEV (reference sequence). Trimming stripped 4 bases from V and 4 bases from J, with 14 bases between. Here the CDR3 reads CASSYYPPSGNTIYF. The CDR3 nucleotides read TGTGCCAGCAGTTACTACCCCCCCTCGGGAAACACCATATATTTT.

In its sample, this clone was seen many times. The chain's CDR3 is CASRGEYGYTF. CDR3 sequence (DNA): TGTGCCAGCCGTGGGGAGTATGGCTACACCTTC. This chain links TRBV2 with TRBJ1-2; D remains ambiguous. The CDR3 contains 11 residues. Trimming left V 8 bases short and J 5 bases short, with 9 bases between. Germline V lookup: CDR1 SNHLY, CDR2 FYNNEI.

The rearrangement links TRBV6-5 to TRBJ2-7; TRBD1 is a possible D gene (5 bases). Germline V CDR1 and CDR2: MNHEY, SVGAGI. Trimming cost V 2 bases and J 0 bases, with 14 bases left between them. The CDR3 is 16 residues long. The chain's CDR3 is CASSYPTGQSSYEQYF. The CDR3 DNA sequence: TGTGCCAGCAGTTACCCTACAGGCCAGAGCTCCTACGAGCAGTACTTC.